Listed below are T cell receptor beta chains from one sample, sequenced in a study of response to subunit inactivated influenza vaccine. TCRdb used MiXCR to reprocess the RT-PCR reads, holding one entry per CDR3 protein. The sample carries 400,000 to 550,000 distinct CDR3 sequences, 25% recorded once. This specimen consisted of CD4+ T cells sorted from PBMCs, obtained around 5 days after vaccination. The receptors were gathered from a man aged 50 or older who received an inactivated influenza vaccine. The CDR3 runs from the conserved cysteine through the conserved F or W. Each record gives: V gene, D gene, clone size, J gene, CDR3 DNA, CDR3 protein. A D gene is named only where the DNA matches it firmly. Clone size is not always given. Where it is, it says once, few, many or a class for expanded clones.

V gene: TRBV11-2
D gene: NA
clone size: NA
J gene: TRBJ2-7
CDR3 DNA: TGTGCCAGCAGCTTAGTAGATGGGAGAGCCTACGAGCAGTACTTC
CDR3 protein: CASSLVDGRAYEQYF

V gene: TRBV5-6
D gene: TRBD1
clone size: few
J gene: TRBJ2-7
CDR3 DNA: TGTGCCAGCAGCTATTTGGGACAGGGAGTGACCGAGCAGTACTTC
CDR3 protein: CASSYLGQGVTEQYF

V gene: TRBV7-8
D gene: TRBD2
clone size: NA
J gene: TRBJ2-5
CDR3 DNA: TGTGCCAGCAGCGGTCGACTAGCGGGGAGTCAAGAGACCCAGTACTTC
CDR3 protein: CASSGRLAGSQETQYF

V gene: TRBV18
D gene: NA
clone size: few
J gene: TRBJ1-1
CDR3 DNA: TGTGCCAGCTCACCTCAGAGCACCGGGGTAGCTTTCTTT
CDR3 protein: CASSPQSTGVAFF

V gene: TRBV11-2
D gene: TRBD2
clone size: few
J gene: TRBJ2-2
CDR3 DNA: TGTGCCAGCAGCCGCGGACTAGCGGGGGCCACGAACACCGGGGAGCTGTTTTTT
CDR3 protein: CASSRGLAGATNTGELFF

V gene: TRBV11-2
D gene: TRBD2
clone size: NA
J gene: TRBJ2-3
CDR3 DNA: TGTGCCAGCAGCTTAGAGGGCGGGGGGCCAACCGTCACAGATACGCATTATTTT
CDR3 protein: CASSLEGGGPTVTDTHYF

V gene: TRBV7-9
D gene: NA
clone size: NA
J gene: TRBJ2-3
CDR3 DNA: TGTGCCAGCAGCTTAAGGGGGAGTCCAGATACGCAGTATTTT
CDR3 protein: CASSLRGSPDTQYF

V gene: TRBV11-3
D gene: NA
clone size: NA
J gene: TRBJ2-1
CDR3 DNA: TGTGCCAGCAGCTTTCGCGGGCCGACATCCTACAATGAGCAGTTCTTC
CDR3 protein: CASSFRGPTSYNEQFF

V gene: TRBV20-1
D gene: NA
clone size: NA
J gene: TRBJ1-2
CDR3 DNA: TGCAGTGCTAGAGATCAAAACGTGGGCAGAATGAGGGGCTACACCTTC
CDR3 protein: CSARDQNVGRMRGYTF

V gene: TRBV12-3/TRBV12-4
D gene: TRBD2
clone size: NA
J gene: TRBJ2-1
CDR3 DNA: TGTGCCAGCAGTCGTAGCGGGAGGGCCTTCAATGAGCAGTTCTTC
CDR3 protein: CASSRSGRAFNEQFF

V gene: TRBV4-1
D gene: NA
clone size: NA
J gene: TRBJ2-3
CDR3 DNA: TGCGCCAGCAGCCAAGATCAGAGTCCTGGCACAGATACGCAGTATTTT
CDR3 protein: CASSQDQSPGTDTQYF

V gene: TRBV7-9
D gene: NA
clone size: few
J gene: TRBJ1-1
CDR3 DNA: TGTGCCAGCAGCCCTCCGACAGCGGGGAACACTGAAGCTTTCTTT
CDR3 protein: CASSPPTAGNTEAFF

V gene: TRBV20-1
D gene: NA
clone size: NA
J gene: TRBJ2-4
CDR3 DNA: TGCAGTGCTAGAGCCGCGAGGGGAATAGCCAAAAACATTCAGTACTTC
CDR3 protein: CSARAARGIAKNIQYF

V gene: TRBV29-1
D gene: TRBD1
clone size: NA
J gene: TRBJ1-2
CDR3 DNA: TGCAGCGTTGCGACTACGACAGGGGCAAGCGGCTACACCTTC
CDR3 protein: CSVATTTGASGYTF

V gene: TRBV12-3/TRBV12-4
D gene: NA
clone size: NA
J gene: TRBJ2-7
CDR3 DNA: TGTGCCAGCAGTTCCCAGGGGACTCGCTACGAGCAGTACTTC
CDR3 protein: CASSSQGTRYEQYF

V gene: TRBV12-3/TRBV12-4
D gene: TRBD1
clone size: NA
J gene: TRBJ2-7
CDR3 DNA: TGTGCCAGCAGTCCGCGGGGCAGACAGGGGCGATCCTACGAGCAGTACTTC
CDR3 protein: CASSPRGRQGRSYEQYF

V gene: TRBV6-2/TRBV6-3
D gene: TRBD1
clone size: NA
J gene: TRBJ1-2
CDR3 DNA: TGTGCCAGCAGTTACGACAGGGGCGCCTATGGCTACACCTTC
CDR3 protein: CASSYDRGAYGYTF

V gene: TRBV7-9
D gene: NA
clone size: NA
J gene: TRBJ1-4
CDR3 DNA: TGTGCCAGCAGCGCCCCGGCCGGGGTAAATGAAAAACTGTTTTTT
CDR3 protein: CASSAPAGVNEKLFF